These 20 T cell receptor beta chains originate from one sample sequenced in a study of blood T cell repertoires in COVID-19 (dated by TCRdb to 2020 to 2021). Library preparation used the immunoSEQ multiplex PCR assay. Held by TCRdb, this immuneACCESS table contains in-frame sequences only and omits some clones. Under half of the omission traces to an unresolved V gene where checked; the cause of the rest is unknown. For this sample there are roughly 340,000 clones; about nine tenths appear just once. The top ten constitute roughly 6.6% of the sample. The specimen sequenced was peripheral blood. The receptors come from a woman aged 70-85 years with COVID-19, enrolled during active disease.

This rearrangement joins TRBV5-1 to TRBJ2-1; 15 bases agree with TRBD2. CDR1 and CDR2 from the germline V gene are SGHRS and YFSETQ. The V segment lost 4 bases and the J segment 7 bases; nucleotides outside the gene matches: 15. The CDR3 spans 19 residues. The CDR3 spells CASSVTGTSGGPPKNEQFF. The CDR3 DNA is TGCGCCAGCAGCGTAACCGGGACTAGCGGGGGGCCCCCCAAGAATGAGCAGTTCTTC.

V and J are TRBV12-3 or TRBV12-4 and TRBJ2-1; D is unresolved. V dropped 5 bases and J dropped 6 bases, with 5 bases sitting between them. The length of the CDR3 is 11 residues. CDR3 protein: CASSPRNEQFF. The CDR3 DNA sequence: TGTGCCAGCAGTCCTCGCAATGAGCAGTTCTTC.

This rearrangement joins TRBV5-1 to TRBJ2-1, with 7 positions matching TRBD2. CDR1 and CDR2 (germline): SGHRS, YFSETQ. The CDR3 is 12 amino acids. The V and J ends lost 4 bases and 9 bases, in that order; junction bases with no gene match: 4. The CDR3 DNA follows: TGCGCCAGCAGCCCTTGGGAGGGTGAGCAGTTCTTC. Translating it yields CASSPWEGEQFF. Looking up the rest from reference TRBV5-1 and TRBJ2-1 gives the full variable domain: KAGVTQTPRYLIKTRGQQVTLSCSPISGHRSVSWYQQTPGQGLQFLFEYFSETQRNKGNFPGRFSGRQFSNSRSEMNVSTLELGDSALYLCASSPWEGEQFFGPGTRLTVL.

V and J are TRBV7-8 and TRBJ1-5, with D possibly being TRBD1 (6 bases). Trimming shortened V by 8 bases and J by 7 bases, and 15 bases separated the two germline ends. There are 13 residues in the CDR3. Per germline, CDR1 SGHVS and CDR2 FQNEAQ. Written as DNA, the CDR3 is TGTGCCAGCCAAGCGGGGGCGAACCAGCCCCAGCATTTT. Its protein is CASQAGANQPQHF.

The chain is built from TRBV27 and TRBJ2-7, with a possible D match to TRBD1 (5 bases). Germline V gives CDR1 MNHEY, CDR2 SMNVEV (reference sequence). V lost 3 bases and J lost 1, with 10 bases in between. This CDR3 has 14 amino acids. CDR3 sequence (DNA): TGTGCCAGCAGTTTTGGCAGGACATCCTACGAGCAGTACTTC. As protein: CASSFGRTSYEQYF.

V usage is TRBV13 and J usage is TRBJ1-6; TRBD1 aligns across 7 bases. The germline V gene encodes CDR1 PRHDT and CDR2 FYEKMQ (reference sequence). The length of the CDR3 is 17 residues. Germline trimming cut 6 bases from V and 0 bases from J; bases unmatched to any gene: 8. CDR3 residues: CASRALGQSSYNSPLHF. The CDR3 nucleotides are TGTGCCAGCAGAGCCTTGGGACAGAGCTCCTATAATTCACCCCTCCACTTT.

The V gene is TRBV4-3, the J gene TRBJ1-1; 7 bases agree with TRBD1. Germline V gene data show CDR1 as LGHNA and CDR2 as YSLEER. V was clipped by 4 bases and J by 4 bases; unmatched bases: 12. The CDR3 is 16 amino acids. Here the CDR3 DNA reads TGCGCCAGCAGCCCGAAGGACAGGCCCATCTCCACTGAAGCTTTCTTT. Protein: CASSPKDRPISTEAFF.

This chain joins TRBV28 and TRBJ2-3; 16 positions agree with TRBD2. The V and J ends lost 4 bases and 5 bases, in that order; junction bases with no gene match: 12. This CDR3 comprises 19 residues. Germline CDR1 MDHEN, CDR2 SYDVKM. The CDR3 DNA reads TGTGCCAGCAGTTCCCGACAGGGGACTAGCGGGGGGGCGGGAGATACGCAGTATTTT. Protein: CASSSRQGTSGGAGDTQYF.

About this clone itself: This sample also contains other DNA sequences that code for the same CDR3. The CDR3 region has the DNA TGCGCCAGCAGCTATGGAGGCTCCTACGAGCAGTACTTC. Amino acids: CASSYGGSYEQYF. The chain links TRBV5-1 to TRBJ2-7; D is perhaps TRBD2 (5 bases). Between the trimmed V and J ends, which lost 3 bases and 0 bases, there was a span of 7 bases. The CDR3 sequence is 13 residues long. Looked up from germline, CDR1 is SGHRS and CDR2 is YFSETQ.

The chain has TRBV6-5 and TRBJ1-4, with TRBD1 matching 7 bases. V was pared by 7 bases and J by 4 bases, with 6 bases of the junction left unmatched. The CDR3 covers 14 residues. Germline CDR1 and CDR2: MNHEY and SVGAGI. The CDR3 protein is CASTRDSLNEKLFF. The CDR3 coding sequence is TGTGCCAGCACCCGGGACAGTCTTAATGAAAAACTGTTTTTT.

The chain employs TRBV7-8 and TRBJ2-7, with D unclear. The germline V and J ends were trimmed by 1 base and 3 bases, with 10 bases remaining between them. Germline assignment: CDR1 SGHVS and CDR2 FQNEAQ. The CDR3 consists of 14 residues. The CDR3 reads CASSLGDTLYEQYF. CDR3 bases: TGTGCCAGCAGCTTAGGAGACACCCTCTACGAGCAGTACTTC.

This rearrangement joins TRBV4-1 to TRBJ2-5; 10 bases are a match to TRBD1. The V gene's germline CDR1 is MGHRA and CDR2 YSYEKL. V lost 1 base and J lost 5; bases outside the gene matches: 7. The CDR3 is made up of 16 amino acids. CDR3 sequence reads: CASSQGSGQGRETQYF. Here the CDR3 DNA reads TGCGCCAGCAGCCAAGGGTCGGGACAGGGGAGGGAGACCCAGTACTTC.

CDR3 sequence reads: CASRNDRDGYGYTF. CDR3 DNA sequence: TGTGCCAGCAGGAATGACAGGGATGGCTATGGCTACACCTTC. This sequence joins TRBV6-5 and TRBJ1-2; 7 nucleotides agree with TRBD1. The V gene end was trimmed by 6 bases and the J gene end by 4 bases; junction bases not matched to a gene: 8. Germline V gene lookup returns CDR1 MNHEY and CDR2 SVGAGI. The CDR3 is 14 residues long.

The chain uses TRBV28 and TRBJ1-5; 8 bases align to TRBD1. Germline lookup yields CDR1 MDHEN and CDR2 SYDVKM. This CDR3 region has 17 residues. Trimming at V came to 2 bases and at J to 6 bases, leaving 12 bases not matched to a gene. CDR3 sequence (DNA): TGTGCCAGCAGTTTAGGCTTCGGACAGGGAGTAAGTCAGCCCCAGCATTTT. Translated, it gives CASSLGFGQGVSQPQHF.

V usage is TRBV28 and J usage is TRBJ1-3, with 11 bases lining up with TRBD1. This CDR3 is 15 amino acids long. Trimming cost V 8 bases and J 7 bases; bases outside gene matches: 10. CDR1 and CDR2 (germline): MDHEN, SYDVKM. The CDR3 spells CASRLGQGVPNTIYF. CDR3 bases: TGTGCCAGCCGCTTGGGACAGGGGGTTCCCAACACCATATATTTT.

V gene TRBV10-3 combines with J gene TRBJ1-1; D is uncertain. This CDR3 comprises 12 residues. V was clipped by 10 bases and J by 9 bases, with 18 bases between them. Germline CDR1 is ENHRY and CDR2 is SYGVKD. CDR3 DNA: TGTGCCACCCAGACAATTCCGGGGAAAGCTTTCTTT. This encodes CATQTIPGKAFF.

V gene TRBV6-5 combines with J gene TRBJ2-7; TRBD2 matches 8 bases. The CDR3 covers 15 residues. From germline, CDR1 is MNHEY and CDR2 SVGAGI. The trim removed 7 bases at V and 2 bases at J, leaving 10 bases unmatched. CDR3 sequence reads: CASKRGPESTYEQYF. Written as DNA, the CDR3 is TGTGCCAGCAAGCGGGGGCCGGAAAGTACCTACGAGCAGTACTTC.

The chain recombines TRBV9 with TRBJ2-3, with D perhaps matching TRBD2 (6 bases). The germline V gene has CDR1 SGDLS and CDR2 YYNGEE. The CDR3 length is 13 residues. V lost 4 bases and J 5 bases, leaving 11 bases between the germline ends. CDR3 DNA: TGTGCCAGCAGCCCCTCGGGACTAGATACGCAGTATTTT. It specifies CASSPSGLDTQYF. The whole variable domain, filled in from reference TRBV9 and TRBJ2-3, reads DSGVTQTPKHLITATGQRVTLRCSPRSGDLSVYWYQQSLDQGLQFLIQYYNGEERAKGNILERFSAQQFPDLHSELNLSSLELGDSALYFCASSPSGLDTQYFGPGTRLTVL.

The chain carries TRBV5-1 and TRBJ1-2; D unresolved. V gave up 0 bases and J gave up 8 bases, with 17 bases separating them. Germline CDR1 and CDR2: SGHRS and YFSETQ. This CDR3 region has 15 residues. The CDR3 here is CASSLEAARSAGYTF. CDR3 coding DNA: TGCGCCAGCAGCTTGGAGGCGGCTCGCTCTGCAGGCTACACCTTC.

This chain uses TRBV28 with TRBJ1-4; no firm D call. Per germline, CDR1 MDHEN and CDR2 SYDVKM. This CDR3 contains 16 residues. Trimming took 6 bases from V and 3 from J, leaving 17 bases between them. CDR3 loop: CASRQNPGSSNEKLFF. DNA of the CDR3: TGTGCCAGCAGGCAAAACCCCGGGTCCTCTAATGAAAAACTGTTTTTT.